A single sample gave rise to the 32 T cell receptor beta chains below, sequenced in a study of CD8 T cells in ankylosing spondylitis. Via MiXCR, TCRdb re-called the 5' RACE reads, giving one row per CDR3 protein. The table includes approximately 100,000 distinct CDR3 sequences, around 24% detected once. Sequenced input: synovial fluid, either unsorted or a sorted T cell fraction (not recorded which). All receptors derive from a male donor with ankylosing spondylitis.

This clonotype showed up just a few times. This sequence joins TRBV7-9 and TRBJ1-2; D call uncertain. Germline V CDR1 and CDR2: SEHNR, FQNEAQ (reference sequence). Trimming shortened V by 3 bases and J by 8 bases, and 10 bases separated the two germline ends. The CDR3 is made up of 12 amino acids. CDR3: CASSLYGSGYTF. CDR3 DNA sequence: TGTGCCAGCAGCTTGTATGGCTCAGGCTACACCTTC.

V and J are TRBV12-3 or TRBV12-4 and TRBJ2-7; D may be TRBD2 (5 bases). V lost 3 bases, J lost 4 bases, and 7 bases lay in between. The CDR3 covers 12 residues. The CDR3: CASSFGKYEQYV. CDR3 nucleotides: TGTGCCAGCAGTTTCGGGAAATACGAGCAGTACGTC.

The rearrangement links TRBV12-3 or TRBV12-4 to TRBJ1-1; D uncertain. Trimming pared 0 bases from V and 1 base from J, leaving 9 bases between. The CDR3 is 15 amino acids. CDR3 DNA: TGTGCCAGCAGTTTAGCGCGTCACCAGAACACTGAAGCTTTCTTT. This encodes CASSLARHQNTEAFF.

This chain uses TRBV2 with TRBJ2-7; 13 bases fit TRBD2. Trimming at V came to 10 bases and at J to 5 bases, leaving 5 bases not matched to a gene. The CDR3 loop spans 13 amino acids. CDR1 SNHLY and CDR2 FYNNEI come from the germline V gene. DNA for the CDR3: TGTGCCATTCGGACTAGCGGGAGAAACGAGCAGTACTTC. This encodes CAIRTSGRNEQYF.

This clonotype was recorded at least ten times. The chain combines TRBV19 with TRBJ2-7, with 9 positions matching TRBD1. The V gene end was trimmed by 4 bases and the J gene end by 2 bases; junction bases not matched to a gene: 6. Germline CDR1 reads LNHDA; CDR2 reads SQIVND (reference sequence). The CDR3 runs 15 residues. The DNA for the CDR3 is TGTGCCAGTAGTACCCAGCGACAGGGGGCCTACGAGCAGTACTTC. Its translation: CASSTQRQGAYEQYF.

Ten or more counts support this clonotype. The rearrangement uses TRBV6-1 and TRBJ1-4; 7 bases are a match to TRBD1. The V segment lost 5 bases and the J segment 8 bases; nucleotides outside the gene matches: 17. Looked up from germline, CDR1 is MNHNS and CDR2 is SASEGT. The CDR3 runs to 17 residues. The CDR3 DNA reads as TGTGCCAGCAGTACGGCCCACGGGGGACAGCGCCCCGAAAAACTGTTTTTT. It yields the protein CASSTAHGGQRPEKLFF.

The gene calls are TRBV18 and TRBJ2-2, with 8 bases identical to TRBD1. CDR3 size: 14 residues. Germline values: CDR1 KGHSH, CDR2 LQKENI. J was trimmed by 6 bases and V by 0 bases; bases with no gene match: 0. CDR3 sequence: CASSPPTGAGELFF. The CDR3 DNA reads TGTGCCAGCTCACCACCGACAGGGGCCGGGGAGCTGTTTTTT. Complete variable domain (other parts from reference TRBV18 and TRBJ2-2): NAGVMQNPRHLVRRRGQEARLRCSPMKGHSHVYWYRQLPEEGLKFMVYLQKENIIDESGMPKERFSAEFPKEGPSILRIQQVVRGDSAAYFCASSPPTGAGELFFGEGSRLTVL.

The rearrangement joins TRBV11-1 to TRBJ1-1; 8 bases are shared with TRBD1. J lost 5 bases, V lost 2 bases, and 7 bases had no gene match. The CDR3 is made up of 15 amino acids. The germline V gene encodes CDR1 SGHAT and CDR2 FQDESV (reference sequence). In nucleotides, the CDR3 is TGTGCCAGCAGCTTAACACAGGGGGAGAGGACTGAAGCTTTCTTT. Translation: CASSLTQGERTEAFF.

This chain connects TRBV18 to TRBJ2-6, with 10 bases aligning to TRBD1. Germline-derived CDR1 and CDR2 are KGHSH and LQKENI. The V gene end was trimmed by 7 bases and the J gene end by 2 bases; junction bases not matched to a gene: 2. This CDR3 has 15 amino acids. The CDR3 bases are TGTGCCAGCTTGACAGGGGGCGCTGGGGCCAACGTCCTGACTTTC. Translated, it gives CASLTGGAGANVLTF.

The chain links TRBV12-3 or TRBV12-4 to TRBJ2-3; weak D call: TRBD1 (5 bases). This CDR3 contains 15 residues. Trimming removed 6 bases from V and 4 bases from J, with 17 bases in between. CDR3 in DNA: TGTGCCAGCAGCTACGAGCTAGGGGTACCAGATACGCAGTATTTT. It is translated as CASSYELGVPDTQYF.

The CDR3 here is CASSLRLGTDTQYF. The DNA for the CDR3 is TGCGCCAGCAGCCTGAGACTAGGCACAGATACGCAGTATTTT. The chain joins TRBV4-1 to TRBJ2-3; a weak D match, TRBD2 (6 bases). CDR1 and CDR2 (germline): MGHRA, YSYEKL. The CDR3 length is 14 residues. Trimming shortened V by 4 bases and J by 1 base, and 9 bases separated the two germline ends.

Many counts were recorded for this clonotype. The J gene is TRBJ2-3, the V gene TRBV29-1; D ambiguous. V dropped 0 bases and J dropped 4 bases, with 8 bases sitting between them. This CDR3 contains 13 residues. The germline CDR1 and CDR2 sequences are SQVTM and ANQGSEA. The CDR3 coding sequence is TGCAGCGTTGAAGATACCACGGCAGATACGCAGTATTTT. Amino acid sequence: CSVEDTTADTQYF.

The sample holds a few counts of this clonotype. The chain recombines TRBV12-3 or TRBV12-4 with TRBJ1-1; D remains ambiguous. Trimming pared 5 bases from V and 0 bases from J, leaving 16 bases between. This CDR3 spans 16 amino acids. The CDR3 sequence: CASSRIREHMNTEAFF. The DNA of the CDR3 is TGTGCCAGCAGTCGGATCCGGGAACACATGAACACTGAAGCTTTCTTT.

This clonotype was detected a few times. CDR3 sequence (DNA): TGTGCCAGCAGTAAAGCGGGAGGGTCGGAGACCCAGTACTTC. Protein sequence: CASSKAGGSETQYF. The rearrangement joins TRBV27 to TRBJ2-5, with 10 bases fitting TRBD2. Germline V gene data show CDR1 as MNHEY and CDR2 as SMNVEV (reference sequence). Trimming at V came to 5 bases and at J to 5 bases, leaving 5 bases not matched to a gene. The CDR3 contains 14 residues.

The chain couples TRBV28 to TRBJ1-1, with TRBD1 matching 7 bases. The length of the CDR3 is 13 residues. The ends lost 6 bases at V and 9 bases at J; junction bases unmatched: 10. Germline values: CDR1 MDHEN, CDR2 SYDVKM. The CDR3 bases are TGTGCCAGCAGATTGCAGGGGGGAGTTAAAGCTTTCTTT. This translates into CASRLQGGVKAFF.

This clonotype has only a few counts. J is TRBJ2-2 and V is TRBV29-1; D is perhaps TRBD2 (5 bases). V gave up 6 bases and J gave up 4 bases, with 9 bases separating them. Germline CDR1 reads SQVTM; CDR2 reads ANQGSEA. The length of the CDR3 is 12 residues. CDR3 coding DNA: TGCAGCGTAGGTCTAGCCACCGGGGAGCTGTTTTTT. Its protein is CSVGLATGELFF.

J is TRBJ2-1 and V is TRBV5-5; 9 nucleotides match TRBD2. The CDR3 totals 16 residues. Germline loops: CDR1 SGHKS, CDR2 YYEKEE (reference sequence). After removal of 2 bases from V and 3 bases from J, the junction contained 6 bases not matched to a gene. The DNA for the CDR3 is TGTGCCAGCAGCTTAAGGACTAGCGCTAGCTACAATGAGCAGTTCTTC. Encoded protein: CASSLRTSASYNEQFF.

This clonotype was counted a few times. V is TRBV5-1 and J is TRBJ2-5; either TRBD1 or TRBD2 may fit D (5 bases each). Germline V lookup: CDR1 SGHRS, CDR2 YFSETQ. The CDR3 has 17 residues. V was trimmed by 4 bases and J by 4 bases, leaving 23 bases between them. As DNA, the CDR3 is TGCGCCAGCAGCGAGGGGACCCCGTGGATAGAGAGAGAGACCCAGTACTTC. It codes for CASSEGTPWIERETQYF.

The V gene is TRBV11-2, the J gene TRBJ2-2; the D gene is possibly TRBD1 (5 bases). Deletions cut 0 bases from V and 2 bases from J, with 10 bases between. Germline CDR1 and CDR2: SGHAT and FQNNGV. The CDR3 totals 16 residues. CDR3 residues: CASSLERGHNTGELFF. The CDR3 region has the DNA TGTGCCAGCAGCTTAGAGCGCGGACACAACACCGGGGAGCTGTTTTTT.

V and J are TRBV20-1 and TRBJ2-1; possible D gene TRBD2, 5 bases. With 5 bases removed from V and 8 bases from J, the gap between germline ends came to 13 bases. The CDR3 sequence is 12 residues long. The germline V gene encodes CDR1 DFQATT and CDR2 SNEGSKA (reference sequence). CDR3 loop: CSASSDGDEQFF. The DNA of the CDR3 is TGCAGTGCTTCGTCGGACGGGGATGAGCAGTTCTTC.

This clonotype was counted many times. This sequence joins TRBV15 and TRBJ2-1; D call uncertain. Germline-derived CDR1 and CDR2 are LNHNV and YYDKDF (reference sequence). CDR3 length equals 12 residues. The V end was cut by 5 bases, the J end by 8 bases, with 10 bases between. The CDR3 sequence: CATSPSGDEQFF. The CDR3 DNA sequence: TGTGCCACCAGCCCCTCGGGTGATGAGCAGTTCTTC.

This clonotype was observed a few times. As DNA, the CDR3 is TGTGCCAGCATCCACAGAAGACTAGCGGGGCACGAGCCCACAGATACGCAGTATTTT. As protein: CASIHRRLAGHEPTDTQYF. This chain links TRBV7-8 with TRBJ2-3; 11 positions match TRBD2. This CDR3 spans 19 amino acids. With 7 bases clipped from V and 2 bases from J, the junction kept 17 bases outside the gene matches. The germline gives CDR1 SGHVS, CDR2 FQNEAQ.

The chain recombines TRBV29-1 with TRBJ1-2; weak D call: TRBD1 (5 bases). Per the germline V gene, CDR1 is SQVTM and CDR2 is ANQGSEA. V was cut by 3 bases and J by 8 bases, with 10 bases left in between. The CDR3 consists of 11 residues. This CDR3 reads CSVEWGNGYTF. The CDR3 DNA reads as TGCAGCGTTGAGTGGGGGAACGGCTACACCTTC.

Only a few counts were recorded for this clonotype. The V and J genes are TRBV5-1 and TRBJ1-6; 10 bases map to TRBD1. V shed 5 bases, J shed 8 bases, and the junction held 10 bases outside the gene matches. Germline V lookup: CDR1 SGHRS, CDR2 YFSETQ. CDR3 size: 16 residues. The CDR3 loop is CASSRDRGGPDSPLHF. CDR3 DNA sequence: TGCGCCAGCAGTAGGGACAGGGGTGGACCGGATTCACCCCTCCACTTT. Using reference TRBV5-1 and TRBJ1-6 for the parts outside the CDR3, the full variable domain is KAGVTQTPRYLIKTRGQQVTLSCSPISGHRSVSWYQQTPGQGLQFLFEYFSETQRNKGNFPGRFSGRQFSNSRSEMNVSTLELGDSALYLCASSRDRGGPDSPLHFGNGTRLTVT.

This clonotype was picked up a small number of times. This chain uses TRBV20-1 with TRBJ2-1; 7 bases are a match to TRBD2. CDR3 length: 17 residues. Germline V lookup: CDR1 DFQATT, CDR2 SNEGSKA (reference sequence). V dropped 0 bases and J dropped 3; count of bases not matched to a gene: 11. The CDR3 here is CSARDKRLAAIYNEQFF. The CDR3 DNA reads TGCAGTGCTAGAGATAAAAGGCTAGCGGCCATCTACAATGAGCAGTTCTTC.

The chain employs TRBV20-1 and TRBJ2-7; TRBD2 aligns across 10 bases. Looked up from germline, CDR1 is DFQATT and CDR2 is SNEGSKA (reference sequence). V shed 1 base, J shed 5 bases, and the junction held 8 bases outside the gene matches. The CDR3 runs to 15 residues. The CDR3, as DNA: TGCAGTGCTAGAGTTTTGCTAGCGGGAGATCACGAGCAGTACTTC. Translating it yields CSARVLLAGDHEQYF.

V usage is TRBV12-3 or TRBV12-4 and J usage is TRBJ1-1, with a tentative D call TRBD1 (6 bases). The V and J ends lost 7 bases and 4 bases respectively, with 22 bases between them. CDR3 length equals 16 residues. The CDR3 reads CASIIQGGGGSTEAFF. CDR3 in DNA: TGTGCCAGCATCATACAGGGAGGGGGGGGAAGCACTGAAGCTTTCTTT.

This clonotype was counted a few times. The rearrangement links TRBV6-1 to TRBJ2-1, with D uncertain. Germline CDR1 MNHNS, CDR2 SASEGT. The CDR3 loop spans 11 amino acids. The germline V and J ends were trimmed by 1 base and 9 bases, with 4 bases remaining between them. The CDR3 here is CASSEGGEQFF. The CDR3 DNA follows: TGTGCCAGCAGTGAAGGGGGTGAGCAGTTCTTC.

This clonotype was seen ten or more times. This CDR3 reads CATSDLGTGEETQYF. DNA of the CDR3: TGTGCCACCAGTGATTTAGGGACAGGGGAGGAGACCCAGTACTTC. The V call is TRBV24-1, the J call TRBJ2-5, with TRBD1 matching 10 bases. V shed 1 base and J 5 bases; nucleotides not matched to a gene: 3. The CDR3 runs 15 residues. In germline, CDR1 is KGHDR, CDR2 SFDVKD.

The rearrangement uses TRBV7-2 and TRBJ2-4; D assignment may be TRBD1 or TRBD2 (6 bases each). The CDR3 contains 12 residues. The V gene's germline CDR1 is SGHTA and CDR2 FQGNSA. The V end lost 5 bases, the J end lost 14 bases, and 16 bases lay between the germline ends. In nucleotides, the CDR3 is TGTGCCAGCAGCACGAAGGGGGGCAGGAAGTACTTC. This codes for CASSTKGGRKYF.

The chain combines TRBV7-2 with TRBJ2-1, with a weak D call TRBD2 (5 bases). The CDR3 spans 14 residues. V shed 5 bases and J shed 7 bases, with 15 bases lying between them. Germline CDR1 is SGHTA and CDR2 is FQGNSA. CDR3 region: CASSPLLAPNEQFF. CDR3 nucleotide sequence: TGTGCCAGCAGCCCCCTGTTAGCGCCAAATGAGCAGTTCTTC.

In this sample, this clonotype turned up a few times. The chain uses TRBV11-3 and TRBJ1-6; possible D gene TRBD1, 5 bases. The germline CDR1 and CDR2 sequences are SGHNT and YENEEA. The CDR3 has 14 amino acids. V shed 5 bases and J shed 3 bases, with 8 bases lying between them. The CDR3, as DNA: TGTGCCAGCAGCCCCGACAGCTATAATTCACCCCTCCACTTT. Its protein product is CASSPDSYNSPLHF.